These 5 T cell receptor beta chains share one sample of origin, sequenced in a study of cytomegalovirus exposure and HLA in healthy donors. Here immunoSEQ multiplex PCR was the method, and the copy in TCRdb shows in-frame clones only, minus some. The sample yields roughly 200,000 clones, approximately 89% seen once. The sample taken for sequencing was PBMCs. Source of these receptors: a man aged 25-40 years in good health and CMV-seropositive.

Only one count was recorded for this clone. The CDR3 bases are TGTGCCAGCAGCTTGGCTAGCGGGACGAACACCGGGGAGCTGTTTTTT. Translation gives CASSLASGTNTGELFF. The chain is built from TRBV5-4 and TRBJ2-2, with 9 bases fitting TRBD2. There are 16 residues in the CDR3. Germline V lookup: CDR1 SGHNT, CDR2 YYREEE (reference sequence). J was trimmed by 0 bases and V by 0 bases; bases with no gene match: 0. The variable domain in full, with the rest retrieved from reference TRBV5-4 and TRBJ2-2, is ETGVTQSPTHLIKTRGQQVTLRCSSQSGHNTVSWYQQALGQGPQFIFQYYREEENGRGNFPPRFSGLQFPNYSSELNVNALELDDSALYLCASSLASGTNTGELFFGEGSRLTVL.

J is TRBJ1-1 and V is TRBV6-5; weak D call: TRBD1 (5 bases). Germline lookup yields CDR1 MNHEY and CDR2 SVGAGI. The germline V and J ends were trimmed by 6 bases and 2 bases, with 13 bases remaining between them. The CDR3 has 14 amino acids. The CDR3 here is CASRRGRGNTEAFF. The CDR3 nucleotides read TGTGCCAGCAGGAGGGGTAGGGGAAACACTGAAGCTTTCTTT.

This clone was counted a single time. The chain links TRBV7-2 to TRBJ2-1, with 9 bases lining up with TRBD2. Germline CDR1 reads SGHTA; CDR2 reads FQGNSA. The junction had 15 bases not matched to a gene; V was cut back by 5 bases and J by 7 bases. This CDR3 region has 17 residues. CDR3 in amino acids: CASSRQDLAGAINEQFF. For the CDR3, the DNA is TGTGCCAGCAGCAGACAGGATTTAGCGGGAGCAATAAATGAGCAGTTCTTC.

The genes are TRBV28 and TRBJ2-1; a possible D gene is TRBD2 (7 bases). The CDR3 runs 16 residues. CDR1 is MDHEN and CDR2 is SYDVKM in the germline V gene. Trimming took 5 bases from V and 3 from J, leaving 17 bases between them. This CDR3 reads CASSPTGTTHYNEQFF. CDR3 coding DNA: TGTGCCAGCAGTCCAACAGGGACTACCCACTACAATGAGCAGTTCTTC.

The rearrangement joins TRBV28 to TRBJ2-7; D is unclear. The CDR3 sequence is 12 residues long. The germline gives CDR1 MDHEN, CDR2 SYDVKM. Trimming pared 6 bases from V and 2 bases from J, leaving 8 bases between. CDR3: CASSLSPYEQYF. The DNA for the CDR3 is TGTGCCAGCAGCTTGAGCCCCTACGAGCAGTACTTC.